This T cell receptor (beta chain) came from a study of T cell repertoires in cytomegalovirus infection. Study as a whole: Public signatures in TCR beta pointed to CMV infection and matching HLA type.

This clonotype has a count of ten or more. The antigen remains unidentified. Study-wide results and limits: Adding up the frequency of public TCR beta families identified people who carried CMV plus the relevant HLA. Dominating the ex vivo response were TCR beta clonotypes that were CMV-specific and HLA-C-restricted.

Via MiXCR, TCRdb re-called the reads, giving one row per CDR3 protein. The sample contains roughly 320,000 distinct CDR3 sequences, more than 8% of which appear only once. This TCR derives from a human donor in good health (CMV status not recorded). Some clones in this sample may be carry-over from other donors' samples. The specimen was PBMCs.

The CDR3 DNA reads TGTGCCAGCAGCTTGACGTCTTCTGCTGAAGCTTTCTTT. Translation gives CASSLTSSAEAFF. The genes are TRBV7-2 and TRBJ1-1; D unresolved. V was clipped by 3 bases and J by 6 bases, with 11 bases between them. CDR3 length equals 13 residues. Germline V gene sequence: CDR1 SGHTA, CDR2 FQGNSA.